Detailed here is one TCR beta chain. The target of this receptor is not known. No clone much larger than this one lies a single base away; base qualities are absent. Using the deep immunoSEQ assay, multiplex PCR amplified TCR CDR3 regions from genomic DNA. For each cell subset, the extracted genomic DNA was distributed evenly across all wells of several immunoSEQ 96-well plates, and each plate served as one replicate. For unsorted PBMC, each replicate PCR was loaded with around 300 ng genomic DNA, equivalent to around 30,000 T cell genomes. Ten immunoSEQ deep assay plates were used to sequence unsorted PBMC genomic DNA. Purified libraries were quantified with a Qubit 3.0 fluorometer, sized on a Bioanalyzer 2100, and re-quantified with the KAPA Library Quantification kit. A separate single-read 150-cycle Illumina NextSeq 550 flow cell was used to sequence each immunoSEQ 96-well plate. The paper's processing steps were these. Because the immunoSEQ output held only junctional sequences and lacked quality scores, the filtering could not match the filtering applied to full-length reads. To assign V/J genes and CDR3, sequences were annotated using PyIR, a Python wrapper for IgBLAST v1.9, with IMGT germline references. Reads with weak V/J assignments (E-value above 1e-6), missing CDR3, stop codons, out-of-frame junctions, or ambiguous translated residues were removed. V3J clonotypes were defined as sequences sharing an identical inferred V gene, J gene, and CDR3 amino acid sequence. Percentage overlap between repertoires was calculated by dividing the number of shared unique clonotypes by the size of the smaller repertoire. Richness of each repertoire was evaluated using RTK rarefaction, the Chao1 estimator, and Recon v2.1 estimates of unobserved clonotypes. Imported from immuneACCESS, the table was reduced by TCRdb to in-frame sequences with V and J called. These copies leave out some clones; in studies compared against another copy, an unresolved V gene accounts for under half, and the cause of the remainder is not known. V, J and clone size are those of that table, while D and trimming were read from the DNA. The sample data list a few hundred thousand clones, and 70% to 80% of these were observed just once. The ten largest account for 12% of the sample.

This entry belongs to a study of shared clonotypes between healthy human individuals (dated by TCRdb to between 2020 and 2021). For context, the study as a whole: The cohort comprised two women and three men aged 18 to 49 years. To estimate repertoire size and how much clonotypes are shared between individuals, the study performed deep sequencing of blood TCR repertoires from a few healthy adults. Libraries were prepared and TCR repertoires were sequenced by different laboratories using diverse techniques, in order to increase sequencing depth and limit assay-specific biases. Between about 0.8 and 9 billion PBMCs per donor were obtained by leukapheresis.

The donors were healthy, HIV-negative adults with no recently reported acute infections or vaccinations. All donors were Caucasian adults living in Nashville, Tennessee, USA. For unsorted samples, around 85 million PBMCs were counted, and genomic DNA was extracted using the QIAamp DNA Blood Mini kit. After blood collection by leukapheresis, PBMCs were isolated using Ficoll-Histopaque density gradient centrifugation and then cryopreserved in the vapor phase of liquid nitrogen. Results and caveats for the whole study, not just this receptor: The small number of donors limited the genetic and exposure-history diversity represented. Sampling was restricted to blood, and TCR repertoires in tissues likely differ from the TCR repertoires found in blood. Pairwise subsampling indicated that sequencing depth was expected to affect the degree of clonotype sharing among donors.

V is shortened by 7 bases, J by 6 bases, and the region joining them spans 17 bases. The germline V gene encodes CDR1 MNHNY and CDR2 SVGAGI (reference sequence). The CDR3, cysteine through phenylalanine, is 14 amino acids long. The read is trimmed to its CDR3 DNA, 42 bases read in frame from base 1. This TCR was recovered from a woman aged 40 to 50 in good health. Some clones in this sample may be carry-over from other donors' samples. Sequencing input: PBMCs. The sequence is built from TRBV6-6 and TRBJ2-3; the best D guess is TRBD1, with 5 bases matching. The nucleotide sequence is given as TGTGCCAGCACCGCCCAGGGTTCAGGCGATACGCAGTATTTT. Its translation is CASTAQGSGDTQYF.